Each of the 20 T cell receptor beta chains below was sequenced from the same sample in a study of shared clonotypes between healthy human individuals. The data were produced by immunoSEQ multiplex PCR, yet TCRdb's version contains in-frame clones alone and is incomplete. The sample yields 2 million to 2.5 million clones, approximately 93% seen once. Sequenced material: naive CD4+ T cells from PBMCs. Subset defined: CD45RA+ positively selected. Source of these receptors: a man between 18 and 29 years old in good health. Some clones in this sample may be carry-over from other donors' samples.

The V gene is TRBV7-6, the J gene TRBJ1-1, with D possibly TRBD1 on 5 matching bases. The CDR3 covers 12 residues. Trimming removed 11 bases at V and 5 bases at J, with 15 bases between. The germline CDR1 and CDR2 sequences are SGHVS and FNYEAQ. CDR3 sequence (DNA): TGTGCCGCCCCAGGGTTGGAAACTGAAGCTTTCTTT. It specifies CAAPGLETEAFF.

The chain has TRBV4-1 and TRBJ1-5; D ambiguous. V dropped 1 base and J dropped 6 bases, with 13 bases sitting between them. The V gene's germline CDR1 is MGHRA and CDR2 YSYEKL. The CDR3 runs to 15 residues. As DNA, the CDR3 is TGCGCCAGCAGCCAAGTCGGGTCGTTCGGTCAGCCCCAGCATTTT. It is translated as CASSQVGSFGQPQHF.

CDR3 loop: CASSISGGRVTDTQYF. In DNA form, the CDR3 reads TGTGCCAGTAGTATATCAGGCGGGAGAGTGACAGATACGCAGTATTTT. The chain uses TRBV19 and TRBJ2-3; 7 nucleotides align to TRBD2. Trimming cost V 2 bases and J 3 bases; bases outside gene matches: 8. Germline-derived CDR1 and CDR2 are LNHDA and SQIVND (reference sequence). The CDR3 sequence is 16 residues long.

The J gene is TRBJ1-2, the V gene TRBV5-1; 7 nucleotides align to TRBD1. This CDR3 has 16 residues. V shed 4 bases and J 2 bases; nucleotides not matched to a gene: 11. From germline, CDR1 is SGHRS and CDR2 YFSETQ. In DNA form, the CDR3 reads TGCGCCAGCAGCGTCTCGACTGGACAGGACAACTATGGCTACACCTTC. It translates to CASSVSTGQDNYGYTF.

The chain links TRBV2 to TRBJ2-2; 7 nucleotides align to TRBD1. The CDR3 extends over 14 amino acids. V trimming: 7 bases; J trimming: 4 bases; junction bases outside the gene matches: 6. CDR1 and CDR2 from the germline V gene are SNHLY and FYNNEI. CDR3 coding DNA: TGTGCCAGCACCCGGGACAGAATCACCGGGGAGCTGTTTTTT. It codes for CASTRDRITGELFF.

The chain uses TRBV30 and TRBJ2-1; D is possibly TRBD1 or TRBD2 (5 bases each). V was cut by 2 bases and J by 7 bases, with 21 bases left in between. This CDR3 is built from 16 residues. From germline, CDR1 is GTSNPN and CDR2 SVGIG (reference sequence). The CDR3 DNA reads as TGTGCCTGGAGTAGATCCGGGACCGGCCTTAGAAATGAGCAGTTCTTC. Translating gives CAWSRSGTGLRNEQFF.

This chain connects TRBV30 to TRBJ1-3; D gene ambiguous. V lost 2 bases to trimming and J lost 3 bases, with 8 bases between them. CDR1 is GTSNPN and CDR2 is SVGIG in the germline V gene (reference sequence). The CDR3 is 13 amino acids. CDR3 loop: CAWSQSRGNTIYF. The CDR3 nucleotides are TGTGCCTGGAGTCAGTCACGTGGAAACACCATATATTTT.

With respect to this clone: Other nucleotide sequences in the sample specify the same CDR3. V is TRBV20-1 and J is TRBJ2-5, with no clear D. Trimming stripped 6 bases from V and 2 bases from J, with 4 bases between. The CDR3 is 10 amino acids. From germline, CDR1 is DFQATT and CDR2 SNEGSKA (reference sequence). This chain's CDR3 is CSASQETQYF. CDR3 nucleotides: TGCAGTGCAAGTCAAGAGACCCAGTACTTC.

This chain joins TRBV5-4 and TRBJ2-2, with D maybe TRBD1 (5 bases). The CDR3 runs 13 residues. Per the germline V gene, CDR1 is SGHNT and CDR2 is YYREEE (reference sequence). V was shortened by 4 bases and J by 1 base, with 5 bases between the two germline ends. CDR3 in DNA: TGTGCCAGCAGCGGACAGAACACCGGGGAGCTGTTTTTT. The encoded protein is CASSGQNTGELFF. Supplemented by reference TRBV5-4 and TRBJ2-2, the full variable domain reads ETGVTQSPTHLIKTRGQQVTLRCSSQSGHNTVSWYQQALGQGPQFIFQYYREEENGRGNFPPRFSGLQFPNYSSELNVNALELDDSALYLCASSGQNTGELFFGEGSRLTVL.

The CDR3 here is CASSSGVGPSTGELFF. DNA of the CDR3: TGTGCCAGCAGTTCCGGGGTAGGGCCCTCCACCGGGGAGCTGTTTTTT. The chain links TRBV6-6 to TRBJ2-2, with D possibly matching TRBD2 (5 bases). Germline assignment: CDR1 MNHNY and CDR2 SVGAGI (reference sequence). Trimming pared 4 bases from V and 4 bases from J, leaving 16 bases between. The CDR3 consists of 16 residues.

DNA of the CDR3: TGCGCCAGCAGCTTGGCTGGCCAGGGGGTAGGTGAGCAGTTCTTC. This encodes CASSLAGQGVGEQFF. The V call is TRBV5-1, the J call TRBJ2-1, with TRBD1 identical over 7 bases. CDR1 is SGHRS, CDR2 YFSETQ, per germline. V shed 0 bases and J 9 bases; nucleotides not matched to a gene: 9. The CDR3 is made up of 15 amino acids. Drawing the rest from reference TRBV5-1 and TRBJ2-1, the complete variable domain is KAGVTQTPRYLIKTRGQQVTLSCSPISGHRSVSWYQQTPGQGLQFLFEYFSETQRNKGNFPGRFSGRQFSNSRSEMNVSTLELGDSALYLCASSLAGQGVGEQFFGPGTRLTVL.

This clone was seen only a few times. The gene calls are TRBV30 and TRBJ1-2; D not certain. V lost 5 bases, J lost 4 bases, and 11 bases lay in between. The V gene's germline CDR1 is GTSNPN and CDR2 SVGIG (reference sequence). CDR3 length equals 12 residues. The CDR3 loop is CAWGRRIYGYTF. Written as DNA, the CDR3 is TGTGCCTGGGGCCGGAGAATCTATGGCTACACCTTC.

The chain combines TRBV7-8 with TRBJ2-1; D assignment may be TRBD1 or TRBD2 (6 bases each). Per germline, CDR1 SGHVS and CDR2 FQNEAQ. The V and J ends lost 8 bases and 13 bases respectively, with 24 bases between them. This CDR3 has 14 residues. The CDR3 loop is CASDGGPGRMEQFF. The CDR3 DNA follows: TGTGCCAGCGATGGGGGGCCAGGTCGAATGGAACAGTTCTTC.

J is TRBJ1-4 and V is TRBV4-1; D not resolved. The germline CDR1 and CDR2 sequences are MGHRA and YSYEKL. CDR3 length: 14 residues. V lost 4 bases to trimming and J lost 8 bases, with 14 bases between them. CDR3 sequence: CASSRSGVREKLFF. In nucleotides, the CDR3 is TGCGCCAGCAGCCGCAGTGGGGTTCGGGAAAAACTGTTTTTT.

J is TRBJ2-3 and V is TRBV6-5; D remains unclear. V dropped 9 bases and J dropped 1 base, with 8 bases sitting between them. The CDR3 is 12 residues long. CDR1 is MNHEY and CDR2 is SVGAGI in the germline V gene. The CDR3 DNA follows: TGTGCCAGTTCGTCGGGCACAGATACGCAGTATTTT. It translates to CASSSGTDTQYF.

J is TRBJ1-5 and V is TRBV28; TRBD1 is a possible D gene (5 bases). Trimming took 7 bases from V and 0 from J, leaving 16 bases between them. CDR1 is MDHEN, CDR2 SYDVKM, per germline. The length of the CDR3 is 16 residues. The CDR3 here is CASTRGGGYSNQPQHF. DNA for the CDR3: TGTGCCAGCACTCGGGGTGGGGGATATAGCAATCAGCCCCAGCATTTT.

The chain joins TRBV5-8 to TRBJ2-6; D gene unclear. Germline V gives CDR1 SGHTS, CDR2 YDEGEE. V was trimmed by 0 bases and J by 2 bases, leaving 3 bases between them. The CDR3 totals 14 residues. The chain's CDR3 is CASSLDPGANVLTF. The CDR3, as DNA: TGTGCCAGCAGCTTGGATCCTGGGGCCAACGTCCTGACTTTC.

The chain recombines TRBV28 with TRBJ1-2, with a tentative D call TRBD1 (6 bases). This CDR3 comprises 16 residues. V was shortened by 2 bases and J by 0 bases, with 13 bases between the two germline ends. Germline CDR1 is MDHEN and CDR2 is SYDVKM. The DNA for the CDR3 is TGTGCCAGCAGTTTACGGGGGGCCCCAGCTAACTATGGCTACACCTTC. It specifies CASSLRGAPANYGYTF.

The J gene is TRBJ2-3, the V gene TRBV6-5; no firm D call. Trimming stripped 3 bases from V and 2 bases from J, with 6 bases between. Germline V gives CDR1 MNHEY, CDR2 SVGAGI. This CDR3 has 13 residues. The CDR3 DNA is TGTGCCAGCAGTTATCGGCTCACAGATACGCAGTATTTT. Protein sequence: CASSYRLTDTQYF.

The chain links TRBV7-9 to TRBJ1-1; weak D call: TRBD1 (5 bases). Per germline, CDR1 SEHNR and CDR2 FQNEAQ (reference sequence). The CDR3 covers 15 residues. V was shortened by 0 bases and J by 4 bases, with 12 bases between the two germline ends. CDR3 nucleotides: TGTGCCAGCAGCTTAGCGGGGCGGTGGGGCACTGAAGCTTTCTTT. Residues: CASSLAGRWGTEAFF. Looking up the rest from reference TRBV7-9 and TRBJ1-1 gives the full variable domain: DTGVSQNPRHKITKRGQNVTFRCDPISEHNRLYWYRQTLGQGPEFLTYFQNEAQLEKSRLLSDRFSAERPKGSFSTLEIQRTEQGDSAMYLCASSLAGRWGTEAFFGQGTRLTVV.